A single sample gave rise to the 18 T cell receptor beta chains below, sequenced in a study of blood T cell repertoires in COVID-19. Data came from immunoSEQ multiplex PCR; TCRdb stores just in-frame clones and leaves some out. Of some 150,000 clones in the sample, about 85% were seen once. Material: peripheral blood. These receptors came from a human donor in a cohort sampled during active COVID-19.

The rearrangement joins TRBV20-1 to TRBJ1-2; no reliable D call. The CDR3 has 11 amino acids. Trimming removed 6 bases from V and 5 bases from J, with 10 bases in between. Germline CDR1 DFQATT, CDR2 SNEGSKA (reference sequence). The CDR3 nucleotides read TGCAGTGCAACCGCCCGGTATGGCTACACCTTC. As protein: CSATARYGYTF.

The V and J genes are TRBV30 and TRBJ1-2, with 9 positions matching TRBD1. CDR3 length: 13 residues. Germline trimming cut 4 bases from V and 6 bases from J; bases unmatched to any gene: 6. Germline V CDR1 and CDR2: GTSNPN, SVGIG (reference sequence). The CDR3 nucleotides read TGTGCCTGGAAGAGGGACAGGGTGGATGGCTACACCTTC. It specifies CAWKRDRVDGYTF.

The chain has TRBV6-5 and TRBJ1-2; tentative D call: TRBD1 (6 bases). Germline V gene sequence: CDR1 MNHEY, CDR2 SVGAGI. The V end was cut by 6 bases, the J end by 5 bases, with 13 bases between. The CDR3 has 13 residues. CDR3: CASRVGGQYGYTF. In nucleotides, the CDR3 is TGTGCCAGCAGAGTAGGAGGACAGTATGGCTACACCTTC.

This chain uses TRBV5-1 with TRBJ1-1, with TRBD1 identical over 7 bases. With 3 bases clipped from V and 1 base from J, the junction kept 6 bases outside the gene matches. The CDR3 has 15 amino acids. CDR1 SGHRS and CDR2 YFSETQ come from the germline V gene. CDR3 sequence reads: CASSWGGTANTEAFF. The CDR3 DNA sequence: TGCGCCAGCAGCTGGGGCGGGACAGCGAACACTGAAGCTTTCTTT.

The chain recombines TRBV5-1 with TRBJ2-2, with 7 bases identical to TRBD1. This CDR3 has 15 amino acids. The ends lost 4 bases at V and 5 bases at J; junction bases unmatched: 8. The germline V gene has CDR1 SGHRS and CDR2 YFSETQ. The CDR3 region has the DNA TGCGCCAGCAGCACCAGACAGGGTATGACCGGGGAGCTGTTTTTT. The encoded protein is CASSTRQGMTGELFF.

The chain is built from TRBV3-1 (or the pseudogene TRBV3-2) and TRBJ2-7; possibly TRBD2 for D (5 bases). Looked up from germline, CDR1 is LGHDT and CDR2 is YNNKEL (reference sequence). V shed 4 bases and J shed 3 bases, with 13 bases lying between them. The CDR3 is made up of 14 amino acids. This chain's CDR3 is CASSPGTADYEQYF. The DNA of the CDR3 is TGTGCCAGCAGCCCCGGAACAGCGGACTACGAGCAGTACTTC.

CDR3 nucleotides: TGTGCCAGCAGCCAAGCCGTTAGTGAAGCTTTCTTT. It codes for CASSQAVSEAFF. V and J are TRBV3-1 (or the pseudogene TRBV3-2) and TRBJ1-1; the D is unclear. Trimming removed 1 base from V and 7 bases from J, with 7 bases in between. CDR1 LGHDT and CDR2 YNNKEL come from the germline V gene (reference sequence). This CDR3 has 12 amino acids.

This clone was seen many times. The CDR3 DNA is TGTGCCAGCAGTCGGGGACAGGGTATTGGCTACACCTTC. Protein sequence: CASSRGQGIGYTF. The gene calls are TRBV7-9 and TRBJ1-2; TRBD1 matches at 9 bases. The length of the CDR3 is 13 residues. Germline lookup yields CDR1 SEHNR and CDR2 FQNEAQ (reference sequence). The V and J ends lost 6 bases and 7 bases, in that order; junction bases with no gene match: 6.

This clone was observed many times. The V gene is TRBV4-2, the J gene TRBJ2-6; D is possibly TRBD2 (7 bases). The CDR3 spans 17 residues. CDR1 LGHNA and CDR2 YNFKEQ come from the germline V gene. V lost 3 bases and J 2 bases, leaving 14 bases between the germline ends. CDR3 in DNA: TGTGCCAGCAGCCAGGAGGGGGGGGCTACTGGGGCCAACGTCCTGACTTTC. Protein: CASSQEGGATGANVLTF.

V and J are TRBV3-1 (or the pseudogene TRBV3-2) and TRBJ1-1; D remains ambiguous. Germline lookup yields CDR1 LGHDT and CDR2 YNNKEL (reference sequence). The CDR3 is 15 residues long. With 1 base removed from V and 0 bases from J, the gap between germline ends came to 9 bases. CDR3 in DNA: TGTGCCAGCAGCCAAGGCGGCAACCTGAACACTGAAGCTTTCTTT. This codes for CASSQGGNLNTEAFF.

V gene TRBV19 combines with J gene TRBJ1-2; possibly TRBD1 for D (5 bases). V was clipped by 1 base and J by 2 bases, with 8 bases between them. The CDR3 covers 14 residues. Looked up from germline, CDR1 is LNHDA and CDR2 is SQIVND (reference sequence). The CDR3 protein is CASSIVGGNYGYTF. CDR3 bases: TGTGCCAGTAGTATAGTTGGGGGGAACTATGGCTACACCTTC.

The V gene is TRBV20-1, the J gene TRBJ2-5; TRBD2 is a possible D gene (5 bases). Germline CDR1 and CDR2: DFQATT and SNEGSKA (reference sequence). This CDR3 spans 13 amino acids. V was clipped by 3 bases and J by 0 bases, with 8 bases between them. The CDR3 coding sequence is TGCAGTGCTAGTCGGGGAAACCAAGAGACCCAGTACTTC. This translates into CSASRGNQETQYF.

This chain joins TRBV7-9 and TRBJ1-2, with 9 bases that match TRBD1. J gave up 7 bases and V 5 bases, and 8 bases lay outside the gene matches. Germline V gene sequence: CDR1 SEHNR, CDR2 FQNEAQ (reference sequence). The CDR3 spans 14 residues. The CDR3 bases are TGTGCCAGCAGCCGGGAGACAGGGGGTGTTGGCTACACCTTC. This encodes CASSRETGGVGYTF. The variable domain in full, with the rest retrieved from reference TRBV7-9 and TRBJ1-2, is DTGVSQNPRHKITKRGQNVTFRCDPISEHNRLYWYRQTLGQGPEFLTYFQNEAQLEKSRLLSDRFSAERPKGSFSTLEIQRTEQGDSAMYLCASSRETGGVGYTFGSGTRLTVV.

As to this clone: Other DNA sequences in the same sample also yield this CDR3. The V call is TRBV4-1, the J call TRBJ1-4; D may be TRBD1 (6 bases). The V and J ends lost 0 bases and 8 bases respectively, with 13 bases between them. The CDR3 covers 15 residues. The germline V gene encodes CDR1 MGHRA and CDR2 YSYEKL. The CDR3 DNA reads TGCGCCAGCAGCCAAGATGGGCAGGGGCGCGAAAAACTGTTTTTT. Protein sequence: CASSQDGQGREKLFF.

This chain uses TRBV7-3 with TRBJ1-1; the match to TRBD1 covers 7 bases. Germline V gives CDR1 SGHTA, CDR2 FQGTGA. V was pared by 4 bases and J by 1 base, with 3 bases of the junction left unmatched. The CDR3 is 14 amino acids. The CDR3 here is CASSSQGTNTEAFF. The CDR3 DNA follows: TGTGCCAGCAGCTCACAGGGGACGAACACTGAAGCTTTCTTT.

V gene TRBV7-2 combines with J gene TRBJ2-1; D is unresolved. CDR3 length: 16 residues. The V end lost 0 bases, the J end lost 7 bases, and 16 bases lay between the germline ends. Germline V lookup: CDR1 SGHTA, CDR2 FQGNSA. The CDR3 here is CASSLAKSKSRNEQFF. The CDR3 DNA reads TGTGCCAGCAGCTTAGCGAAAAGTAAATCCCGGAATGAGCAGTTCTTC.

DNA of the CDR3: TGTGCCAGCAGCCCCCCAGGGACTGGAAACACCATATATTTT. This codes for CASSPPGTGNTIYF. The rearrangement uses TRBV11-3 and TRBJ1-3, with a weak D call TRBD1 (5 bases). The ends were cut back, 5 bases at V and 2 bases at J, with 10 bases in the middle. CDR3 length: 14 amino acids. The germline V gene has CDR1 SGHNT and CDR2 YENEEA. Together with reference TRBV11-3 and TRBJ1-3, the CDR3 gives the full variable domain: EAGVVQSPRYKIIEKKQPVAFWCNPISGHNTLYWYLQNLGQGPELLIRYENEEAVDDSQLPKDRFSAERLKGVDSTLKIQPAELGDSAVYLCASSPPGTGNTIYFGEGSWLTVV.

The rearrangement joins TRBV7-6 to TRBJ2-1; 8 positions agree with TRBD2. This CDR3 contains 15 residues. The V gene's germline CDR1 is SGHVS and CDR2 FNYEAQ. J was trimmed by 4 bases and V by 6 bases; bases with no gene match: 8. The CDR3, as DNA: TGTGCCAGCAGTTCACTAGCGGCTTTATACAATGAGCAGTTCTTC. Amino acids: CASSSLAALYNEQFF.